This T cell receptor beta chain was identified during a study of T cells in women clearing cervical HPV infection. The CDR3 loop spans 15 amino acids. Per germline, CDR1 SNHLY and CDR2 FYNNEI. V was pared by 4 bases and J by 7 bases, with 11 bases of the junction left unmatched. Notes on this clone: Read coverage stops 3 residues before the CDR3 terminus; the germline J gene supplies the remainder.

Clones were read by immunoSEQ multiplex PCR, and TCRdb kept only the in-frame ones, dropping some. The sample's table shows 30,000 to 45,000 clones. This rearrangement joins TRBV2 to TRBJ1-2; 8 bases map to TRBD1. Sequenced material: blood buffy coat. The sequence derives from a woman between 18 and 75 years old with a cervical HPV16 infection that either progressed to CIN3+ or cleared (not recorded which). CDR3 residues: CASSAGGQGMGGYTF. CDR3 DNA, as far as it was read: TGTGCCAGCAGTGCCGGAGGACAGGGAATGGGTGGC.